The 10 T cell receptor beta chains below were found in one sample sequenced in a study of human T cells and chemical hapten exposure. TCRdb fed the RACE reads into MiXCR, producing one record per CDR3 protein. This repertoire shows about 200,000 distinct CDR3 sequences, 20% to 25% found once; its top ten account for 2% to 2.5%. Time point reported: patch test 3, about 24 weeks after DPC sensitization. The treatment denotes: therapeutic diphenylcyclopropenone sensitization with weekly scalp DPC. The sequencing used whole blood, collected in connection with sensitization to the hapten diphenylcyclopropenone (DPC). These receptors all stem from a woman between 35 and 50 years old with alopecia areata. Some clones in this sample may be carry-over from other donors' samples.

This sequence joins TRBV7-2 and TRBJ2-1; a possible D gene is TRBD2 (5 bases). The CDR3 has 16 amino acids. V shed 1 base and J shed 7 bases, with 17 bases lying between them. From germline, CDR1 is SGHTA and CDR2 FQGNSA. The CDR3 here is CASSLGVGVAVNEQFF. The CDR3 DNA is TGTGCCAGCAGCTTAGGGGTCGGGGTAGCCGTTAATGAGCAGTTCTTC.

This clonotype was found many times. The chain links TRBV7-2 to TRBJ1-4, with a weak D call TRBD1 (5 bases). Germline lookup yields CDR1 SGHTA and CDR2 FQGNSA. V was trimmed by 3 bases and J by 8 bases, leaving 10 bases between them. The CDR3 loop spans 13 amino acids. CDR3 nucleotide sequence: TGTGCCAGCAGCTTCGAACCAGGGGAAAAACTGTTTTTT. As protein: CASSFEPGEKLFF. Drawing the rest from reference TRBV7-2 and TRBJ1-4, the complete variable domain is GAGVSQSPSNKVTEKGKDVELRCDPISGHTALYWYRQSLGQGLEFLIYFQGNSAPDKSGLPSDRFSAERTGGSVSTLTIQRTQQEDSAVYLCASSFEPGEKLFFGSGTQLSVL.

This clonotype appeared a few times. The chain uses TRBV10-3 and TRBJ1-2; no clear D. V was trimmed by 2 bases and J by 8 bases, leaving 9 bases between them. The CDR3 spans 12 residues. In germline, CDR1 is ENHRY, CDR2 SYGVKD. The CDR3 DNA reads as TGTGCCATCAGTGAGGGTGGGGAAGGCTACACCTTC. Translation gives CAISEGGEGYTF.

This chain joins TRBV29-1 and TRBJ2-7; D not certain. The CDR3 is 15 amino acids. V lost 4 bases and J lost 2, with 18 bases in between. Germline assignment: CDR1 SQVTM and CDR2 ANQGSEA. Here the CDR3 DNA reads TGCAGCGTTGTCACAGCCACTGGTATCCCCTACGAGCAGTACTTC. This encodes CSVVTATGIPYEQYF.

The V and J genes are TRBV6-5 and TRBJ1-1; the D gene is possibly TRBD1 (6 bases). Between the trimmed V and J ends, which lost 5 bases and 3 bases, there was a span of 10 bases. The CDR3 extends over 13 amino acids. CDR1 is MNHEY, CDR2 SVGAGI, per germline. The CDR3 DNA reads TGTGCCAGCAGTGCCAGGGGAGACACTGAAGCTTTCTTT. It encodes CASSARGDTEAFF.

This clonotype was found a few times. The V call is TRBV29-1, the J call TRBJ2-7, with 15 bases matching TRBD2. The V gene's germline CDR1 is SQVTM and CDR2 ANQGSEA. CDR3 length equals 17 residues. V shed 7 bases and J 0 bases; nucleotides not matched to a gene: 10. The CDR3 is CSARGLAGGLSSYEQYF. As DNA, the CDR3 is TGCAGCGCTCGTGGACTAGCGGGAGGGCTTAGCTCCTACGAGCAGTACTTC.

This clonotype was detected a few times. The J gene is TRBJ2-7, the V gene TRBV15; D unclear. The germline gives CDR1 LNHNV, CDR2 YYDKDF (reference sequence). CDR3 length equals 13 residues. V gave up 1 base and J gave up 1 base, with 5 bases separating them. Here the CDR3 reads CATSRARSYEQYF. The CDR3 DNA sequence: TGTGCCACCAGCAGAGCCCGGTCCTACGAGCAGTACTTC.

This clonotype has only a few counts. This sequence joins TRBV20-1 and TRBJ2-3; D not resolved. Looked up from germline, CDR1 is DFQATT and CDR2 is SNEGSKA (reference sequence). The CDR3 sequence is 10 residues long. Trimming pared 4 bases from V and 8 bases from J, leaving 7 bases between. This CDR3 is CSATEPTQYF. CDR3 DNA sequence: TGCAGTGCTACAGAGCCTACGCAGTATTTT.

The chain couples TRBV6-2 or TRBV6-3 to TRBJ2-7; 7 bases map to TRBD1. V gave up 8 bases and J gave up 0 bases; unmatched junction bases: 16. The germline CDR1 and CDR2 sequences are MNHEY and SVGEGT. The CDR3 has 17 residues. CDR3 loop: CASALSPPTGSSYEQYF. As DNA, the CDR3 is TGTGCCAGCGCCTTATCCCCGCCGACAGGGAGCTCCTACGAGCAGTACTTC.

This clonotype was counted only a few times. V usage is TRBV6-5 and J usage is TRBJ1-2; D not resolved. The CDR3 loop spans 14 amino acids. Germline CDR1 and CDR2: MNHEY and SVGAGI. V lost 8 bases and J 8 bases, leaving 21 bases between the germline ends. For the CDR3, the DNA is TGTGCCAGCTCATCCGAGATCCTCTCGAAGGGCTACACCTTC. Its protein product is CASSSEILSKGYTF.